Many counts were recorded for the clone carrying this T cell receptor (beta chain). V lost 5 bases, J lost 5 bases, and 7 bases stayed unmatched. CDR3 length equals 15 residues. Germline V gene data show CDR1 as LNHDA and CDR2 as SQIVND (reference sequence). Whole-blood samples were more than 2 ml of peripheral blood from healthy adult volunteers. The data belong to a study of naive and memory T cell subsets. Alpha and beta constant region primers primed reverse transcription for blood and skin samples. The SP2 primer and nested alpha and beta constant region primers amplified ligated cDNA in four rounds. TCRdb fed the 5' RACE reads into MiXCR, producing one record per CDR3 protein. The table lists about 21,000 distinct CDR3 sequences, around 3.9% of them singletons.

This sequence joins TRBV19 and TRBJ2-3; 10 nucleotides line up with TRBD1. The TCR comes from a male donor in good health. This CDR3 is CASSSRQGAGDTQYF. The CDR3 DNA reads TGTGCCAGTAGTTCACGACAGGGGGCTGGAGATACGCAGTATTTT.